This passage covers 18 T cell receptor beta chains from one sample sequenced in a study of shared clonotypes between healthy human individuals. This table comes from immunoSEQ multiplex PCR, and its TCRdb copy is limited to in-frame clones, with some not included. The sample has over a million clones; around 98% are singletons. The sample comprised naive CD4+ T cells sorted from blood. The subset: CD45RA+ positively selected. These receptor sequences come from a man in his thirties or forties in good health.

The rearrangement uses TRBV19 and TRBJ1-5; the match to TRBD1 covers 8 bases. With V trimmed by 5 bases and J by 6 bases, 3 bases remained unmatched. Germline V CDR1 and CDR2: LNHDA, SQIVND (reference sequence). This CDR3 region has 13 residues. The CDR3 bases are TGTGCCAGTAGTCCGACAGGGGTTCAGCCCCAGCATTTT. It encodes CASSPTGVQPQHF.

The CDR3 region has the DNA TGTGCCAGCATCCAAGACAGGCGCGGAAACACCATATATTTT. It specifies CASIQDRRGNTIYF. V is TRBV6-5 and J is TRBJ1-3; D is perhaps TRBD1 (6 bases). Germline V gives CDR1 MNHEY, CDR2 SVGAGI. Trimming shortened V by 7 bases and J by 4 bases, and 14 bases separated the two germline ends. The CDR3 is made up of 14 amino acids.

Regarding this clone: The same CDR3 also results from other DNA sequences found in this sample. CDR3 sequence (DNA): TGTGCCAGCAGCTTAGATGTCGTTTACGAGCAGTACTTC. It encodes CASSLDVVYEQYF. The rearrangement joins TRBV11-2 to TRBJ2-7; no firm D call. V lost 0 bases, J lost 4 bases, and 7 bases lay in between. This CDR3 region has 13 residues. The germline gives CDR1 SGHAT, CDR2 FQNNGV.

This chain connects TRBV19 to TRBJ2-1; no firm D call. Trimming removed 3 bases from V and 2 bases from J, with 11 bases in between. The length of the CDR3 is 15 residues. Germline V lookup: CDR1 LNHDA, CDR2 SQIVND (reference sequence). The CDR3: CASSIIGVAYNEQFF. The CDR3 bases are TGTGCCAGTAGTATTATTGGCGTCGCCTACAATGAGCAGTTCTTC. The full variable domain, rest sourced from reference TRBV19 and TRBJ2-1, is DGGITQSPKYLFRKEGQNVTLSCEQNLNHDAMYWYRQDPGQGLRLIYYSQIVNDFQKGDIAEGYSVSREKKESFPLTVTSAQKNPTAFYLCASSIIGVAYNEQFFGPGTRLTVL.

This sequence joins TRBV7-2 and TRBJ2-3, with unresolved D. This CDR3 is 17 amino acids long. The ends were cut back, 1 base at V and 0 bases at J, with 14 bases in the middle. From germline, CDR1 is SGHTA and CDR2 FQGNSA. CDR3 region: CASSLVYSLISTDTQYF. DNA of the CDR3: TGTGCCAGCAGCTTAGTTTATTCCCTCATTAGCACAGATACGCAGTATTTT.

The rearrangement uses TRBV18 and TRBJ2-5; D may be TRBD1 (5 bases). The CDR3 is 13 residues long. The germline V gene encodes CDR1 KGHSH and CDR2 LQKENI. Trimming took off 7 bases at V and 4 bases at J, with 13 bases between the two ends. For the CDR3, the DNA is TGTGCCAGCTTCCCTCCGACAGCAGAGACCCAGTACTTC. As protein: CASFPPTAETQYF. The complete variable domain, with remaining parts taken from reference TRBV18 and TRBJ2-5, reads NAGVMQNPRHLVRRRGQEARLRCSPMKGHSHVYWYRQLPEEGLKFMVYLQKENIIDESGMPKERFSAEFPKEGPSILRIQQVVRGDSAAYFCASFPPTAETQYFGPGTRLLVL.

The chain carries TRBV7-2 and TRBJ2-1; tentatively, D is TRBD2 (5 bases). Germline values: CDR1 SGHTA, CDR2 FQGNSA. V lost 1 base to trimming and J lost 0 bases, with 10 bases between them. CDR3 length: 16 residues. The CDR3, as DNA: TGTGCCAGCAGCTTAGATAGTGGGAGCTCCTACAATGAGCAGTTCTTC. Translation: CASSLDSGSSYNEQFF.

Note on this clone: The same CDR3 arises from other DNA sequences in this sample as well. V usage is TRBV5-4 and J usage is TRBJ2-1; tentatively, D is TRBD1 or TRBD2 (5 bases each). Per the germline V gene, CDR1 is SGHNT and CDR2 is YYREEE (reference sequence). The CDR3 contains 15 residues. Trimming left V 0 bases short and J 1 base short, with 8 bases between. The DNA of the CDR3 is TGTGCCAGCAGCTTGGGTGGGACGTCCTACAATGAGCAGTTCTTC. Translating gives CASSLGGTSYNEQFF.

The chain employs TRBV5-6 and TRBJ1-5; D is ambiguous. This CDR3 is 13 amino acids long. Germline CDR1 is SGHDT and CDR2 is YYEEEE. Trimming pared 7 bases from V and 9 bases from J, leaving 17 bases between. In DNA, the CDR3 is TGTGCCAGCTCCGATGGCAGAACGTCGCCCCAGCATTTT. Translated, it gives CASSDGRTSPQHF.

This clone showed up just once. The chain has TRBV5-5 and TRBJ2-7; D is undetermined. There are 14 residues in the CDR3. CDR1 and CDR2 from the germline V gene are SGHKS and YYEKEE (reference sequence). Trimming cost V 4 bases and J 5 bases, with 16 bases left between them. Written as DNA, the CDR3 is TGTGCCAGCAGCCCCCAATTGGAAGCGAACGAGCAGTACTTC. Translation: CASSPQLEANEQYF.

The V call is TRBV19, the J call TRBJ2-1, with D unresolved. The V end lost 7 bases, the J end lost 5 bases, and 15 bases lay between the germline ends. Germline lookup yields CDR1 LNHDA and CDR2 SQIVND (reference sequence). There are 14 residues in the CDR3. CDR3 in amino acids: CASKDRSAHNEQFF. For the CDR3, the DNA is TGTGCCAGTAAGGACCGATCAGCGCACAATGAGCAGTTCTTC.

CDR3 sequence: CASSVRTREYEQYF. In DNA form, the CDR3 reads TGTGCCAGTAGTGTTAGGACAAGGGAGTACGAGCAGTACTTC. J is TRBJ2-7 and V is TRBV19, with D tentatively TRBD1 or TRBD2 (5 bases each). Per the germline V gene, CDR1 is LNHDA and CDR2 is SQIVND (reference sequence). Trimming took off 5 bases at V and 4 bases at J, with 15 bases between the two ends. This CDR3 region has 14 residues.

CDR3 DNA: TGTGCCAGCAGCTCGACAGGGGAGATCTACGAGCAGTACTTC. This gives the protein CASSSTGEIYEQYF. The chain links TRBV6-5 to TRBJ2-7; 8 bases align to TRBD1. Unmatched junction bases numbered 7, after V lost 6 bases and J lost 3 bases. Germline V gene data show CDR1 as MNHEY and CDR2 as SVGAGI. This CDR3 is built from 14 residues.

V and J are TRBV5-1 and TRBJ2-1; D uncertain. The V end was cut by 4 bases, the J end by 7 bases, with 12 bases between. CDR1 SGHRS and CDR2 YFSETQ come from the germline V gene. The CDR3 sequence is 13 residues long. The CDR3 nucleotides are TGCGCCAGCAGCAGCACCGATGCGAATGAGCAGTTCTTC. The encoded protein is CASSSTDANEQFF.

J is TRBJ2-1 and V is TRBV6-1, with TRBD1 identical over 9 bases. The germline V gene has CDR1 MNHNS and CDR2 SASEGT. The CDR3 runs 14 residues. The V gene end was trimmed by 4 bases and the J gene end by 9 bases; junction bases not matched to a gene: 7. The CDR3 DNA is TGTGCCAGCAGTGTTCGGACAGGGGTGGGTGAGCAGTTCTTC. Translation gives CASSVRTGVGEQFF.

The V and J genes are TRBV11-2 and TRBJ2-5, with D hard to call. The CDR3 length is 15 residues. The ends were cut back, 3 bases at V and 4 bases at J, with 15 bases in the middle. The germline gives CDR1 SGHAT, CDR2 FQNNGV. This CDR3 reads CASSFPPVVAETQYF. In DNA form, the CDR3 reads TGTGCCAGCAGCTTCCCACCCGTGGTAGCAGAGACCCAGTACTTC.

V gene TRBV18 combines with J gene TRBJ2-7; 14 nucleotides align to TRBD2. With V trimmed by 3 bases and J by 4 bases, 8 bases remained unmatched. From germline, CDR1 is KGHSH and CDR2 LQKENI. This CDR3 spans 17 amino acids. Written as DNA, the CDR3 is TGTGCCAGCTCACCTGGGGTTGGGACTAGCGGGGGATACGAGCAGTACTTC. This gives the protein CASSPGVGTSGGYEQYF.

Turning to this clone: In the same sample, other DNA sequences code for this CDR3. The V call is TRBV7-3, the J call TRBJ2-1, with 11 bases identical to TRBD2. Per germline, CDR1 SGHTA and CDR2 FQGTGA. V gave up 5 bases and J gave up 3 bases; unmatched junction bases: 3. The CDR3 is made up of 15 amino acids. DNA of the CDR3: TGTGCCAGCAGCGCCACTAGCGGGAGCTACAATGAGCAGTTCTTC. Residues: CASSATSGSYNEQFF.